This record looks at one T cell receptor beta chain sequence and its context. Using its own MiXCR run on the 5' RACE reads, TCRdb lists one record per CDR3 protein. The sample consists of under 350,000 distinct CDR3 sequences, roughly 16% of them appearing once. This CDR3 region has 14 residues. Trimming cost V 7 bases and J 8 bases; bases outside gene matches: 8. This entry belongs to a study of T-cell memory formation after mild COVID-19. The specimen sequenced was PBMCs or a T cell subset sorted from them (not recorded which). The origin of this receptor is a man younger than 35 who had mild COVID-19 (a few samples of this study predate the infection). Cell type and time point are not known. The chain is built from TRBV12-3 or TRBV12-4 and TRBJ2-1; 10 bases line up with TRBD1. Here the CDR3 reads CASNSDRGIHEQFF. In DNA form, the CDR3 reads TGTGCCAGCAACTCGGACAGGGGGATACATGAGCAGTTCTTC.